The table lists the clone carrying this T cell receptor (beta chain) with many counts. Its specificity is unknown. Original methodology: In papillary thyroid cancer, a distant-metastasis classifier was built using CDR3 differences across clinicopathological groups. TCRdb re-clonotyped the PCR reads via MiXCR. It is TCRdb's table, rather than the study itself, that gives the V and J calls and clone size. The table includes about 85,000 clones, 8% to 9.5% detected once. Not a single patient had been given any form of treatment at any point before undergoing thyroid surgery. These data come from a study of metastatic and nonmetastatic thyroid tumors. Study outcomes and limitations: As reported, TCR beta diversity in blood and tumor was significantly higher in malignant thyroid tumors than in benign nodules.

The germline CDR1 and CDR2 sequences are DFQATT and SNEGSKA (reference sequence). The V and J ends lost 3 bases and 0 bases respectively, with 14 bases between them. This CDR3 spans 15 amino acids. This sequence joins TRBV20-1 and TRBJ1-1; tentative D call: TRBD1 (6 bases). This TCR was recovered from a female donor with papillary thyroid cancer or a benign thyroid nodule (not recorded which). Some clones in this sample may be carry-over from other donors' samples. Sequenced material: blood. The CDR3 sequence is CSARDPGHMNTEAFF. The CDR3 DNA is TGCAGTGCTAGGGACCCGGGACATATGAACACTGAAGCTTTCTTT.